The entry that follows covers one T cell receptor beta chain sequence. Antigen specificity is unknown. Donors were drawn from the 120-subject validation cohort, separate from the 666-subject first cohort. CDR3 length: 15 amino acids. The germline V gene has CDR1 SGHAT and CDR2 FQNNGV. V was trimmed by 5 bases and J by 1 base, leaving 14 bases between them. Profiling relied on immunoSEQ multiplex PCR, and the TCRdb table lists in-frame clones only, not all of them. The sample includes 150,000 or so clones, just under 85% of them seen just once. The data stem from a study of cytomegalovirus exposure and HLA in healthy donors. Points from the study as a whole: Overall, around 150 TCR beta chains were annotated as cytomegalovirus-associated.

The chain has TRBV11-2 and TRBJ1-1; possible D gene TRBD1, 5 bases. This TCR was recovered from a young man in good health and CMV-seropositive. The sample was PBMCs. CDR3 coding DNA: TGTGCCAGCAGCCTAGGGGCAGTCCCGAACACTGAAGCTTTCTTT. The encoded protein is CASSLGAVPNTEAFF.